This TCR beta chain was captured in a study of cytomegalovirus exposure and HLA in healthy donors. This CDR3 spans 16 amino acids. Germline V CDR1 and CDR2: SGHTA, FQGNSA. V trimming: 0 bases; J trimming: 6 bases; junction bases outside the gene matches: 1. PCR employed 60 Vbeta and 13 Jbeta primers. TCRdb's table, derived via immunoSEQ multiplex PCR, lists solely in-frame clones and lacks some. The table lists 36,000 or so clones, 70% to 85% of them singletons. The V and J genes are TRBV7-2 and TRBJ2-3, with 15 bases lining up with TRBD2. The clonotype originates from a woman younger than 35 in good health and CMV-seronegative. Sequencing was done on a sample of PBMCs. CDR3 coding DNA: TGTGCCAGCAGCTTAGCGGGACTAGCGGGAGGTGATACGCAGTATTTT. Its protein product is CASSLAGLAGGDTQYF.